The next 24 T cell receptor beta chains were all read from a single sample in a study of blood T cells in healthy people across ages. With a J-beta primer mix and a sample-barcoded 5' primer, a second PCR ran roughly 7 to 11 cycles. TCRdb redid the calling of the 5' RACE reads with MiXCR, one entry per CDR3 protein. This sample has nearly 1 million distinct CDR3 sequences, with 51% found just once. The source material was blood. The receptor source for this set is an older woman in good health.

The gene calls are TRBV2 and TRBJ2-4, with 9 bases fitting TRBD2. This CDR3 contains 13 residues. Per germline, CDR1 SNHLY and CDR2 FYNNEI. V lost 8 bases to trimming and J lost 6 bases; unmatched junction nucleotides: 5. CDR3 nucleotides: TGTGCCAGCCTTAGCGGGAGCGGAAACATTCAGTACTTC. Residues: CASLSGSGNIQYF.

This chain connects TRBV12-3 or TRBV12-4 to TRBJ2-7, with a weak D call TRBD2 (5 bases). The germline V and J ends were trimmed by 10 bases and 0 bases, with 13 bases remaining between them. This CDR3 comprises 13 residues. CDR3 in DNA: TGTGCCATCGCCGGGATTTCCTCCTACGAGCAGTACTTC. Its translation is CAIAGISSYEQYF.

The V gene is TRBV29-1, the J gene TRBJ1-1; D perhaps matches TRBD1 (5 bases). Trimming removed 2 bases from V and 0 bases from J, with 7 bases in between. CDR3 length equals 13 residues. Germline CDR1 and CDR2: SQVTM and ANQGSEA. The CDR3 sequence: CSVELTVNTEAFF. The DNA of the CDR3 is TGCAGCGTTGAATTGACAGTGAACACTGAAGCTTTCTTT.

This clonotype was counted only a few times. This sequence joins TRBV5-1 and TRBJ2-1; a possible D gene is TRBD2 (6 bases). The CDR3 has 15 residues. CDR1 and CDR2 (germline): SGHRS, YFSETQ. V was trimmed by 3 bases and J by 3 bases, leaving 13 bases between them. This chain's CDR3 is CASSSSAGLYNEQFF. The CDR3 DNA reads as TGCGCCAGCAGCTCTTCGGCGGGACTCTACAATGAGCAGTTCTTC. The full variable domain, in which reference TRBV5-1 and TRBJ2-1 provide the parts outside the CDR3, is KAGVTQTPRYLIKTRGQQVTLSCSPISGHRSVSWYQQTPGQGLQFLFEYFSETQRNKGNFPGRFSGRQFSNSRSEMNVSTLELGDSALYLCASSSSAGLYNEQFFGPGTRLTVL.

V is TRBV20-1 and J is TRBJ1-4; 7 bases are a match to TRBD1. The germline V gene encodes CDR1 DFQATT and CDR2 SNEGSKA (reference sequence). The CDR3 sequence is 14 residues long. V was pared by 4 bases and J by 3 bases, with 5 bases of the junction left unmatched. In DNA form, the CDR3 reads TGCAGTGCTAAGACAGGGACGGCTAATGAAAAACTGTTTTTT. It translates to CSAKTGTANEKLFF.

This clonotype was found a few times. The chain couples TRBV3-1 to TRBJ2-3; the D is unclear. CDR1 and CDR2 (germline): LGHDT, YNNKEL (reference sequence). The CDR3 sequence is 14 residues long. The V end lost 4 bases, the J end lost 2 bases, and 10 bases lay between the germline ends. The CDR3 region has the DNA TGTGCCAGCAGCCGCAAAGGGAACACAGATACGCAGTATTTT. Translated: CASSRKGNTDTQYF.

The V call is TRBV20-1, the J call TRBJ1-1; 7 bases line up with TRBD1. The CDR3 runs 15 residues. Germline lookup yields CDR1 DFQATT and CDR2 SNEGSKA (reference sequence). V lost 0 bases to trimming and J lost 0 bases; unmatched junction nucleotides: 4. DNA for the CDR3: TGCAGTGCTAGAGAACAGGGGCGGATGAACACTGAAGCTTTCTTT. Translating gives CSAREQGRMNTEAFF.

This clonotype was counted between two and nine times. The chain combines TRBV3-1 with TRBJ2-7; D is ambiguous. Germline V gene data show CDR1 as LGHDT and CDR2 as YNNKEL (reference sequence). The CDR3 is 12 residues long. The germline V and J ends were trimmed by 11 bases and 1 base, with 12 bases remaining between them. CDR3 loop: CAVTDASYEQYF. The DNA for the CDR3 is TGTGCCGTAACGGACGCGTCCTACGAGCAGTACTTC.

The chain joins TRBV6-5 to TRBJ1-4, with D maybe TRBD1 (5 bases). The CDR3 has 14 residues. V was clipped by 5 bases and J by 8 bases, with 15 bases between them. Germline V lookup: CDR1 MNHEY, CDR2 SVGAGI. The CDR3 DNA reads as TGTGCCAGCAGTCAACCAGGGTTACGGGAAAAACTGTTTTTT. Amino acids: CASSQPGLREKLFF.

This clonotype turned up a few times. The chain employs TRBV4-3 and TRBJ2-7; no reliable D call. The V gene's germline CDR1 is LGHNA and CDR2 YSLEER. This CDR3 contains 16 residues. The V gene lost 1 base and the J gene lost 2 bases, with 15 bases spanning the gap. As DNA, the CDR3 is TGCGCCAGCAGCCAAGTCGTTAACAGTCCTACCTACGAGCAGTACTTC. Encoded protein: CASSQVVNSPTYEQYF.

The chain uses TRBV12-3 or TRBV12-4 and TRBJ2-5; 7 bases fit TRBD2. The CDR3 is 16 amino acids. V shed 5 bases and J 4 bases; nucleotides not matched to a gene: 13. In nucleotides, the CDR3 is TGTGCCAGCAGTACGAGACGGGCGGGAGCAGGAGAGACCCAGTACTTC. This translates into CASSTRRAGAGETQYF.

This clonotype was observed a handful of times. The DNA for the CDR3 is TGTGCCAGCAGTCTGGGTTCCGCCGGGGAGCTGTTTTTT. Its translation: CASSLGSAGELFF. This sequence joins TRBV7-2 and TRBJ2-2; D uncertain. V lost 6 bases, J lost 6 bases, and 11 bases lay in between. Germline assignment: CDR1 SGHTA and CDR2 FQGNSA. The CDR3 spans 13 residues.

This clonotype was detected only a few times. The chain employs TRBV3-1 and TRBJ2-1, with a tentative D call TRBD2 (5 bases). V lost 1 base and J 15 bases, leaving 19 bases between the germline ends. The CDR3 has 14 amino acids. The germline gives CDR1 LGHDT, CDR2 YNNKEL (reference sequence). CDR3 residues: CASSQGFPLARLFF. CDR3 coding DNA: TGTGCCAGCAGCCAAGGTTTTCCTTTAGCGCGCCTGTTCTTC.

This chain joins TRBV7-2 and TRBJ1-2, with D uncertain. This CDR3 is 14 amino acids long. The V end lost 3 bases, the J end lost 7 bases, and 15 bases lay between the germline ends. Germline CDR1 reads SGHTA; CDR2 reads FQGNSA. CDR3 coding DNA: TGTGCCAGCAGCTTCCCCGGGTTCGCTGGTGGCTACACCTTC. This translates into CASSFPGFAGGYTF. The full variable domain, in which reference TRBV7-2 and TRBJ1-2 provide the parts outside the CDR3, is GAGVSQSPSNKVTEKGKDVELRCDPISGHTALYWYRQSLGQGLEFLIYFQGNSAPDKSGLPSDRFSAERTGGSVSTLTIQRTQQEDSAVYLCASSFPGFAGGYTFGSGTRLTVV.

This sequence joins TRBV7-2 and TRBJ2-1, with unresolved D. CDR1 is SGHTA and CDR2 is FQGNSA in the germline V gene. Trimming stripped 2 bases from V and 5 bases from J, with 7 bases between. This CDR3 contains 13 residues. CDR3 in DNA: TGTGCCAGCAGCTTAAATCCTAACAATGAGCAGTTCTTC. Its translation: CASSLNPNNEQFF.

This clonotype was picked up a small number of times. The genes are TRBV20-1 and TRBJ2-3, with D possibly matching TRBD1 (5 bases). This CDR3 is built from 17 residues. CDR1 is DFQATT and CDR2 is SNEGSKA in the germline V gene (reference sequence). V gave up 4 bases and J gave up 3 bases, with 23 bases separating them. CDR3 DNA: TGCAGTGCTATCACCGAGCCTAGGGGATCGTTTACAGATACGCAGTATTTT. The encoded protein is CSAITEPRGSFTDTQYF.

This chain uses TRBV28 with TRBJ2-7; no definite D call. V was shortened by 10 bases and J by 4 bases, with 11 bases between the two germline ends. The CDR3 is made up of 11 amino acids. Germline CDR1 reads MDHEN; CDR2 reads SYDVKM. DNA for the CDR3: TGTGCCATCTCGACCCAATACGAGCAGTACTTC. Translation gives CAISTQYEQYF.

V and J are TRBV4-3 and TRBJ2-2, with a tentative D call TRBD1 (6 bases). With 0 bases removed from V and 3 bases from J, the gap between germline ends came to 11 bases. The CDR3 is 16 residues long. The germline V gene encodes CDR1 LGHNA and CDR2 YSLEER. CDR3 loop: CASSQDRGLDTGELFF. The CDR3 DNA is TGCGCCAGCAGCCAAGACAGGGGTTTAGACACCGGGGAGCTGTTTTTT.

This clonotype showed up just a few times. V gene TRBV3-1 combines with J gene TRBJ1-4, with D perhaps matching TRBD1 (5 bases). The CDR3 contains 17 residues. The V and J ends lost 0 bases and 8 bases respectively, with 19 bases between them. Germline loops: CDR1 LGHDT, CDR2 YNNKEL (reference sequence). CDR3 loop: CASSQDRRPGGGEKLFF. The CDR3 DNA sequence: TGTGCCAGCAGCCAAGATCGACGTCCCGGGGGTGGGGAAAAACTGTTTTTT. The whole variable domain, remainder taken from reference TRBV3-1 and TRBJ1-4, is DTAVSQTPKYLVTQMGNDKSIKCEQNLGHDTMYWYKQDSKKFLKIMFSYNNKELIINETVPNRFSPKSPDKAHLNLHINSLELGDSAVYFCASSQDRRPGGGEKLFFGSGTQLSVL.

The chain recombines TRBV20-1 with TRBJ2-5; 8 bases align to TRBD2. The CDR3 has 13 residues. CDR1 is DFQATT, CDR2 SNEGSKA, per germline (reference sequence). CDR3 nucleotide sequence: TGCAGCACCCAATCTAGCGGGTCAAAGACCCAGTACTTC. As protein: CSTQSSGSKTQYF.

The chain uses TRBV24-1 and TRBJ2-1; D not certain. Trimming stripped 4 bases from V and 0 bases from J, with 15 bases between. The CDR3 is 17 residues long. Per germline, CDR1 KGHDR and CDR2 SFDVKD. The CDR3 sequence is CATSDLAPGASYNEQFF. CDR3 DNA: TGTGCCACCAGTGACCTGGCCCCTGGCGCCTCCTACAATGAGCAGTTCTTC.

This clonotype has just a few counts. V gene TRBV7-6 combines with J gene TRBJ2-3; D may be TRBD1 (5 bases). There are 15 residues in the CDR3. Germline CDR1 and CDR2: SGHVS and FNYEAQ. V was clipped by 3 bases and J by 2 bases, with 12 bases between them. The chain's CDR3 is CASSLGLPSTDTQYF. CDR3 coding DNA: TGTGCCAGCAGCTTGGGGCTTCCTTCCACAGATACGCAGTATTTT.

This clonotype has a count of ten or more. V and J are TRBV7-2 and TRBJ2-7; D could derive from TRBD1 or TRBD2 (5 bases each). Germline CDR1 and CDR2: SGHTA and FQGNSA. V was shortened by 5 bases and J by 2 bases, with 13 bases between the two germline ends. The CDR3 loop spans 14 amino acids. The CDR3 is CASSLRDLTYEQYF. CDR3 DNA sequence: TGTGCCAGCAGCCTCCGGGACCTCACCTACGAGCAGTACTTC.

In this sample, this clonotype turned up once. This sequence joins TRBV30 and TRBJ2-3; maybe TRBD2 (5 bases). The CDR3 sequence is 16 residues long. Trimming pared 0 bases from V and 6 bases from J, leaving 19 bases between. From germline, CDR1 is GTSNPN and CDR2 SVGIG (reference sequence). Written as DNA, the CDR3 is TGTGCCTGGAGTGTAAGTGCCCGAGCGGCGAGGGATACGCAGTATTTT. Its translation: CAWSVSARAARDTQYF.